This record covers a single T cell receptor beta chain. What it recognizes is unknown. This CDR3 spans 15 amino acids. The germline V and J ends were trimmed by 1 base and 3 bases, with 11 bases remaining between them. Germline V gene sequence: CDR1 SGHRS, CDR2 YFSETQ. This specimen comes from a study of CD4+ T cells in melanoma. The table came from immunoSEQ multiplex PCR; TCRdb's copy has only in-frame clones and leaves some out. Among around 11,000 clones listed, about 72% were seen once. Study-level points and caveats: A reported correlation linked neoantigen-specific CD4+ T cells to CD8+, macrophage and B cell function. Diverse differentiation states were reported for melanoma neoantigen-specific CD4+ T cells.

Sample: cells from a culture (not recorded whether cultured in vitro). The receptor was derived from a human donor with melanoma. V and J are TRBV5-1 and TRBJ2-1, with D uncertain. DNA of the CDR3: TGCGCCAGCAGCTTGTTGCGACCAGGCTACAATGAGCAGTTCTTC. It translates to CASSLLRPGYNEQFF.